Listed below are T cell receptor beta chains from one sample, sequenced in a study of T and B cells in COVID-19 patients. MiXCR, applied by TCRdb to the multiplex PCR reads, yields one record per CDR3 protein. Among thousands of distinct CDR3 sequences listed, approximately 26% were seen once. Sequencing was performed on blood. The receptors here all came from a human donor with active COVID-19. CDR3s leave out the opening cysteine and the closing phenylalanine or tryptophan. D genes are given only for firm matches. Where a row states a size, it is once, few, many or the class of an expanded clone; other rows omit it.

abundance: few; d_gene: TRBD1; v_gene: TRBV5-1; j_gene: TRBJ2-6; CDR3aa: ASSYGTGGSSGANVLT
abundance: NA; d_gene: NA; v_gene: TRBV5-1; j_gene: TRBJ1-4; CDR3aa: ASSREGHHEKLF
abundance: few; d_gene: NA; v_gene: TRBV6-2/TRBV6-3; j_gene: TRBJ1-6; CDR3aa: ASRSPNRSSPLH
abundance: medium-sized; d_gene: NA; v_gene: TRBV18; j_gene: TRBJ2-5; CDR3aa: ASSPGTKETQY
abundance: once; d_gene: TRBD1; v_gene: TRBV20-1; j_gene: TRBJ1-2; CDR3aa: SASDRVRGLSP
abundance: NA; d_gene: NA; v_gene: TRBV5-1; j_gene: TRBJ1-1; CDR3aa: ASSLRGMNTEAF
abundance: NA; d_gene: NA; v_gene: TRBV7-9; j_gene: TRBJ2-6; CDR3aa: ASSLRATGANVLT
abundance: NA; d_gene: NA; v_gene: TRBV4-3; j_gene: TRBJ1-2; CDR3aa: ASSQDGHGYT
abundance: medium-sized; d_gene: NA; v_gene: TRBV30; j_gene: TRBJ1-2; CDR3aa: AWSPQGGYT
abundance: medium-sized; d_gene: TRBD1; v_gene: TRBV5-5; j_gene: TRBJ1-5; CDR3aa: ASSLVGGSTQPQH
abundance: few; d_gene: NA; v_gene: TRBV11-2; j_gene: TRBJ2-3; CDR3aa: AAGTASTDTQY
abundance: NA; d_gene: NA; v_gene: TRBV20-1; j_gene: TRBJ1-2; CDR3aa: SARDTTEHGYT
abundance: medium-sized; d_gene: NA; v_gene: TRBV30; j_gene: TRBJ1-2; CDR3aa: AWRLVGVHGYT
abundance: few; d_gene: NA; v_gene: TRBV11-2; j_gene: TRBJ2-3; CDR3aa: ASSFLGLIADTQY
abundance: NA; d_gene: TRBD1; v_gene: TRBV5-5; j_gene: TRBJ2-7; CDR3aa: ASRSTGGQAYEQY
abundance: few; d_gene: TRBD2; v_gene: TRBV20-1; j_gene: TRBJ2-3; CDR3aa: SAHPRLAETSTDTQY
abundance: medium-sized; d_gene: NA; v_gene: TRBV18; j_gene: TRBJ1-4; CDR3aa: ASSPRVNEKLF
abundance: medium-sized; d_gene: NA; v_gene: TRBV30; j_gene: TRBJ2-5; CDR3aa: AWGPGTETQY
abundance: NA; d_gene: NA; v_gene: TRBV20-1; j_gene: TRBJ1-2; CDR3aa: SARNRAFNYGYT
abundance: medium-sized; d_gene: NA; v_gene: TRBV12-3/TRBV12-4; j_gene: TRBJ1-1; CDR3aa: ASSQRTNTEAF
abundance: NA; d_gene: NA; v_gene: TRBV18; j_gene: TRBJ1-1; CDR3aa: ASSPRMNTEAF
abundance: medium-sized; d_gene: NA; v_gene: TRBV6-1; j_gene: TRBJ2-1; CDR3aa: ASSEIGGLIYNEQF
abundance: NA; d_gene: TRBD1; v_gene: TRBV6-4; j_gene: TRBJ2-7; CDR3aa: ASSAGTGSYEQY
abundance: medium-sized; d_gene: NA; v_gene: TRBV12-3/TRBV12-4; j_gene: TRBJ2-5; CDR3aa: ASSQIRETQY
abundance: medium-sized; d_gene: NA; v_gene: TRBV27; j_gene: TRBJ1-1; CDR3aa: ASSFRGLMNTEAF
abundance: medium-sized; d_gene: NA; v_gene: TRBV19; j_gene: TRBJ2-6; CDR3aa: ASSIRVISGANVLT
abundance: medium-sized; d_gene: NA; v_gene: TRBV30; j_gene: TRBJ2-3; CDR3aa: AWSGGTAVSDTQY
abundance: NA; d_gene: NA; v_gene: TRBV6-5; j_gene: TRBJ1-5; CDR3aa: ASREGGSIQPQH
abundance: medium-sized; d_gene: TRBD1; v_gene: TRBV13; j_gene: TRBJ2-3; CDR3aa: ASSSRLGQGVLDTQY
abundance: few; d_gene: TRBD1; v_gene: TRBV6-5; j_gene: TRBJ1-1; CDR3aa: ASSMGQTGAEAF
abundance: NA; d_gene: NA; v_gene: TRBV7-2; j_gene: TRBJ1-4; CDR3aa: ASSRTVNEKLF
abundance: NA; d_gene: TRBD1; v_gene: TRBV24-1; j_gene: TRBJ2-1; CDR3aa: ATSDSHGRGYHEQF
abundance: medium-sized; d_gene: NA; v_gene: TRBV29-1; j_gene: TRBJ1-1; CDR3aa: SVGPGQKAF
abundance: NA; d_gene: TRBD1; v_gene: TRBV15; j_gene: TRBJ2-1; CDR3aa: ATSSPGQGNEQF
abundance: few; d_gene: TRBD1; v_gene: TRBV7-6; j_gene: TRBJ2-7; CDR3aa: ASSLVQGSYEQY
abundance: medium-sized; d_gene: TRBD2; v_gene: TRBV5-6; j_gene: TRBJ2-2; CDR3aa: ASSLHSGGATGELF
abundance: NA; d_gene: NA; v_gene: TRBV4-1; j_gene: TRBJ2-3; CDR3aa: ASSPQNYFMSTDTQY
abundance: few; d_gene: NA; v_gene: TRBV20-1; j_gene: TRBJ1-4; CDR3aa: SASEGDNEKLF
abundance: few; d_gene: TRBD1; v_gene: TRBV7-6; j_gene: TRBJ1-5; CDR3aa: ASSLFPDLGQGNNQPQH
abundance: NA; d_gene: TRBD2; v_gene: TRBV5-5; j_gene: TRBJ2-1; CDR3aa: ASVSGGDYNEQF
abundance: NA; d_gene: TRBD2; v_gene: TRBV18; j_gene: TRBJ2-1; CDR3aa: ASSPYSGGNYNEQF
abundance: NA; d_gene: NA; v_gene: TRBV6-2/TRBV6-3; j_gene: TRBJ1-1; CDR3aa: ASSPRQVEAF
abundance: few; d_gene: NA; v_gene: TRBV20-1; j_gene: TRBJ2-5; CDR3aa: SACNGDCQETQY
abundance: few; d_gene: TRBD1; v_gene: TRBV7-2; j_gene: TRBJ1-6; CDR3aa: ASTRQGNTSPLH
abundance: NA; d_gene: NA; v_gene: TRBV19; j_gene: TRBJ2-2; CDR3aa: ASSIDSLGATWDLF
abundance: few; d_gene: NA; v_gene: TRBV5-1; j_gene: TRBJ2-3; CDR3aa: ASSLWQGTSADTQY
abundance: medium-sized; d_gene: NA; v_gene: TRBV6-2/TRBV6-3; j_gene: TRBJ2-7; CDR3aa: ASRRGQYEQY
abundance: medium-sized; d_gene: TRBD1; v_gene: TRBV11-2; j_gene: TRBJ2-2; CDR3aa: ASSLQGANTGELF
abundance: few; d_gene: TRBD2; v_gene: TRBV19; j_gene: TRBJ2-1; CDR3aa: ASTPTNLAGTYNEQF
abundance: medium-sized; d_gene: NA; v_gene: TRBV12-3/TRBV12-4; j_gene: TRBJ2-7; CDR3aa: ASSSHDSSYEQY
abundance: medium-sized; d_gene: TRBD1; v_gene: TRBV6-6; j_gene: TRBJ1-2; CDR3aa: ASRQQGNYGYT
abundance: medium-sized; d_gene: NA; v_gene: TRBV27; j_gene: TRBJ2-5; CDR3aa: ASSLRLGKETQY
abundance: NA; d_gene: TRBD2; v_gene: TRBV7-9; j_gene: TRBJ2-3; CDR3aa: ASSPTGTSGTDTQY
abundance: NA; d_gene: TRBD2; v_gene: TRBV29-1; j_gene: TRBJ2-3; CDR3aa: SVGGGWTGRGTQY
abundance: NA; d_gene: NA; v_gene: TRBV5-1; j_gene: TRBJ1-6; CDR3aa: ASSLETESPLH
abundance: few; d_gene: TRBD1; v_gene: TRBV24-1; j_gene: TRBJ2-1; CDR3aa: ATVGPGQGEYYNEQF
abundance: NA; d_gene: NA; v_gene: TRBV20-1; j_gene: TRBJ2-6; CDR3aa: SAVPGSGANVLT